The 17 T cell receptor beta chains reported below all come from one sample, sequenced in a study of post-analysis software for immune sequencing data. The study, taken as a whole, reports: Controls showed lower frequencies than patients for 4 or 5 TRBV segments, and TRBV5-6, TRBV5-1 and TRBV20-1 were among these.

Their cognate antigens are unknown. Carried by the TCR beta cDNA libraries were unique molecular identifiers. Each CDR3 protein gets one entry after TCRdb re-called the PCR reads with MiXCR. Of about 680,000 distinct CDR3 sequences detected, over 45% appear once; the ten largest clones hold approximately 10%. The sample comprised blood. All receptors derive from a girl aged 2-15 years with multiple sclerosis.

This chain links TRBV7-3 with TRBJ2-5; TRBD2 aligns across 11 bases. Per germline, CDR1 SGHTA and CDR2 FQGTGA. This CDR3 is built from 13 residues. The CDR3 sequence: CTLIAGGLETQYF. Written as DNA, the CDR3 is TGTACCTTAATAGCGGGAGGGCTGGAGACCCAGTACTTC. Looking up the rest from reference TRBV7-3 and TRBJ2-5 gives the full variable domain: GAGVSQTPSNKVTEKGKYVELRCDPISGHTALYWYRQSLGQGPEFLIYFQGTGAADDSGLPNDRFFAVRPEGSVSTLKIQRTERGDSAVYLCTLIAGGLETQYFGPGTRLLVL.

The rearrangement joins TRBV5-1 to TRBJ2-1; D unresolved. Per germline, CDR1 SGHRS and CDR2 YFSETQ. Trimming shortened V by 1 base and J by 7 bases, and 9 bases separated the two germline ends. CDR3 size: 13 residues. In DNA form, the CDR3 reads TGCGCCAGCAGCTTGACGGATTCAAATGAGCAGTTCTTC. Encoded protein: CASSLTDSNEQFF.

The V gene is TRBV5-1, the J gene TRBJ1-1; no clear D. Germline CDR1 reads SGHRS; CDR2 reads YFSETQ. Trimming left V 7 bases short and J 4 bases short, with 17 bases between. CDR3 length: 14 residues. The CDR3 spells CASSRHGRSTEAFF. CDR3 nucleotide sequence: TGCGCCAGCTCCCGACACGGAAGAAGCACTGAAGCTTTCTTT.

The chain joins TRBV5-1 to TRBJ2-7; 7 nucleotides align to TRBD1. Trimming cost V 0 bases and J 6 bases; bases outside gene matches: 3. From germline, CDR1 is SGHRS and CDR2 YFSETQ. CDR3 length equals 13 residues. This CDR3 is CASSLEGASEQYF. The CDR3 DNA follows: TGCGCCAGCAGCTTGGAGGGGGCGAGCGAGCAGTACTTC.

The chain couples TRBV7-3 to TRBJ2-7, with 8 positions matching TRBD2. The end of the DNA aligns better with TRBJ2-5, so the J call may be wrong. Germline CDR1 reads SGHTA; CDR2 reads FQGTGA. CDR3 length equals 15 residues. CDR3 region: CASSSEGLEGETQYF. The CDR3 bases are TGTGCCAGCAGCTCCGAGGGACTAGAGGGAGAGACCCAGTACTTC.

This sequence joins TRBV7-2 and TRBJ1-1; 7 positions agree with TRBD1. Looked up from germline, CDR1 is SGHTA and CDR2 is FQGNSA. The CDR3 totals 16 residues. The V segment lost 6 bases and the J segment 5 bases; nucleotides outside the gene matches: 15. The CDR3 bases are TGTGCCAGCAGACCCCCAGGGGGGCAGGCTTGGACTGAAGCTTTCTTT. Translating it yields CASRPPGGQAWTEAFF.

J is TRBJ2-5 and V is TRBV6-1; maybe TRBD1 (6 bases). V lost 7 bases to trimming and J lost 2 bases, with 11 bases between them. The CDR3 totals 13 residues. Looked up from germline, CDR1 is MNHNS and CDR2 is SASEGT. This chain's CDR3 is CASNQGRQETQYF. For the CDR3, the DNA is TGTGCCAGCAATCAGGGGAGACAAGAGACCCAGTACTTC.

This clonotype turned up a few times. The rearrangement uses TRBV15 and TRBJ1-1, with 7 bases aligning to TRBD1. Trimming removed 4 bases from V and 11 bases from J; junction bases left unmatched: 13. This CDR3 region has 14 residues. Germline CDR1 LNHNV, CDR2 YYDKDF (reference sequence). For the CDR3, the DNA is TGTGCCACCAGCACGGCGGCAGGGGGTGGTGACGCTTTCTTT. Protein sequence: CATSTAAGGGDAFF.

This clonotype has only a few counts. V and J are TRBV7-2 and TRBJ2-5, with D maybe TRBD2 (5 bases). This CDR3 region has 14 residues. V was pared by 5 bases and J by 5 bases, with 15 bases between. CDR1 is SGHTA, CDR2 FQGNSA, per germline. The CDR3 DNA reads TGTGCCAGCAGCCCGTTACGGGGAAGTGAGACCCAGTACTTC. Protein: CASSPLRGSETQYF.

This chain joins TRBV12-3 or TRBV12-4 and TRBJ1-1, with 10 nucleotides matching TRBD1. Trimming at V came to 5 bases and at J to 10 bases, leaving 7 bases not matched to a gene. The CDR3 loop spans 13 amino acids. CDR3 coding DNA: TGTGCCAGCAGTGGACAGGGGGGAAGGGGAGCTTTCTTT. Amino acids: CASSGQGGRGAFF.

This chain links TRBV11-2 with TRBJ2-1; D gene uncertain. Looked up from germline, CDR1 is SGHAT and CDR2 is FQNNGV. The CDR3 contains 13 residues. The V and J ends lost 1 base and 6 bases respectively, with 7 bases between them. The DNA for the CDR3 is TGTGCCAGCAGCTTAGGTATGCGCAATGAGCAGTTCTTC. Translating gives CASSLGMRNEQFF.

The CDR3 reads CASSLGSVQREGYTF. The DNA of the CDR3 is TGTGCCAGCAGCTTGGGGTCAGTACAGCGGGAAGGCTACACCTTC. V and J are TRBV5-5 and TRBJ1-2; D gene ambiguous. With 0 bases removed from V and 8 bases from J, the gap between germline ends came to 17 bases. The CDR3 length is 15 residues. CDR1 and CDR2 (germline): SGHKS, YYEKEE (reference sequence).

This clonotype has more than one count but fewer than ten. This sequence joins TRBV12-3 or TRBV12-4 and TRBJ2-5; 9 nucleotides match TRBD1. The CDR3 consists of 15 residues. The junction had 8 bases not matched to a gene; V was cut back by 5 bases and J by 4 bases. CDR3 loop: CASSDSGTGLETQYF. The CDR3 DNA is TGTGCCAGCAGTGATTCCGGGACAGGGTTAGAGACCCAGTACTTC.

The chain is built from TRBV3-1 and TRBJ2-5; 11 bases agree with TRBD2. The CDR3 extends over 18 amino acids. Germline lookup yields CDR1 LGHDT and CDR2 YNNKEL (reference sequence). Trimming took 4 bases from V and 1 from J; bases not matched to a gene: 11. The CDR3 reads CASSPWGTSGSRQETQYF. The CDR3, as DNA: TGTGCCAGCAGCCCCTGGGGAACTAGCGGGAGTCGCCAAGAGACCCAGTACTTC.

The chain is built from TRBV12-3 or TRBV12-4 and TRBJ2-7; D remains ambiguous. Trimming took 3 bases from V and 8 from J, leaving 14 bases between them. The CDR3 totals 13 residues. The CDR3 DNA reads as TGTGCCAGCAGTTTGGATTTGGAAACCCAGCAGTACTTC. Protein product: CASSLDLETQQYF.

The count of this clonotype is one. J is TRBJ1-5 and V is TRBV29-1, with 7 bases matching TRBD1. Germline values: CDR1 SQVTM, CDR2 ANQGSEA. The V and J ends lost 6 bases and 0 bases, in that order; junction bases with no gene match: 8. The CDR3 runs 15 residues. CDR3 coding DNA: TGCAGCGTATCACAGGGGACGGGTAGCAATCAGCCCCAGCATTTT. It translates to CSVSQGTGSNQPQHF. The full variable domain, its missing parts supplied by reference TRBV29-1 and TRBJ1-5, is SAVISQKPSRDICQRGTSLTIQCQVDSQVTMMFWYRQQPGQSLTLIATANQGSEATYESGFVIDKFPISRPNLTFSTLTVSNMSPEDSSIYLCSVSQGTGSNQPQHFGDGTRLSIL.

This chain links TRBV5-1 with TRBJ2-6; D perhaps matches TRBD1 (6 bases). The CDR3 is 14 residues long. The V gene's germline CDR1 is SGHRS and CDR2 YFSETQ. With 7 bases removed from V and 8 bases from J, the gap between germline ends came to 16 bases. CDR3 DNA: TGCGCCAGCCTACAGGGAACAGGGACCAACGTCCTGACTTTC. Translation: CASLQGTGTNVLTF.